This T cell receptor (beta chain) was retrieved from a study of CD8 T cells in ankylosing spondylitis. Study-wide findings and caveats: Previously reported in reactive arthritis synovial fluid and blood were some of the motif variants.

This clonotype was counted a single time. Antigen unknown. A single record per CDR3 protein comes from TCRdb applying MiXCR to the 5' RACE reads. The data show fewer than 25,000 distinct CDR3 sequences, with 10% to 15% seen just once and around 37% held by the top ten. Germline V lookup: CDR1 ENHRY, CDR2 SYGVKD. V was clipped by 0 bases and J by 3 bases, with 12 bases between them. This CDR3 spans 17 amino acids. This TCR derives from a male donor with ankylosing spondylitis or in good health (not recorded which). Sequencing used blood. This sequence joins TRBV10-3 and TRBJ2-6; D might be TRBD1 (6 bases). DNA of the CDR3: TGTGCCATCAGTGAGTCGAATGGGGGCAATGGGGCCAACGTCCTGACTTTC. Protein product: CAISESNGGNGANVLTF.